The source of this TCR beta chain is a study of blood T cell repertoires in COVID-19. On the study more broadly: The United States, Italy and Spain supplied acute and convalescent COVID-19 samples. PBMCs, B-cell-depleted T cells, or T cells were the source of the cDNA or gDNA that made up the material.

CDR3 length: 13 residues. V was clipped by 5 bases and J by 6 bases; unmatched bases: 4. Germline V gene sequence: CDR1 SSHAT, CDR2 FNYEAQ (reference sequence). In the original analysis: Reference gene primer amplification in the assay estimated nucleated cell counts. Repertoires were generated with immunoSEQ multiplex PCR, while TCRdb's copy carries only in-frame clones and drops some. The DNA was the basis for D and trimming; V, J and clone size are from that table. The sample has more than 110,000 clones; 75% to 90% are singletons. V usage is TRBV7-7 and J usage is TRBJ2-7; 10 nucleotides agree with TRBD1. Sequenced: peripheral blood. The sequence came from a man between 60 and 70 years old with active or convalescent COVID-19. CDR3 sequence reads: CASSPGTGVEQYF. For the CDR3, the DNA is TGTGCCAGCAGCCCCGGGACAGGGGTCGAGCAGTACTTC.